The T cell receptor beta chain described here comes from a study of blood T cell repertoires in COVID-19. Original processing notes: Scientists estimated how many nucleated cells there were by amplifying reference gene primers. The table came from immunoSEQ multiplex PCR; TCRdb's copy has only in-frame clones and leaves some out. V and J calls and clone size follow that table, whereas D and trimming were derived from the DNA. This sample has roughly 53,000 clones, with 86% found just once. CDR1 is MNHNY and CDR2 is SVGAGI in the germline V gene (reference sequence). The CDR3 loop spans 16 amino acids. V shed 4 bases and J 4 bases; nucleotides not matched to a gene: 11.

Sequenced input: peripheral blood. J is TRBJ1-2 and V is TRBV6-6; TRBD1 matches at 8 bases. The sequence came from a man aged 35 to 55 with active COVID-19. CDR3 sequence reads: CASSSADRASAYGYTF. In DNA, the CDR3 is TGTGCCAGCAGTTCTGCGGACAGGGCGTCGGCCTATGGCTACACCTTC.